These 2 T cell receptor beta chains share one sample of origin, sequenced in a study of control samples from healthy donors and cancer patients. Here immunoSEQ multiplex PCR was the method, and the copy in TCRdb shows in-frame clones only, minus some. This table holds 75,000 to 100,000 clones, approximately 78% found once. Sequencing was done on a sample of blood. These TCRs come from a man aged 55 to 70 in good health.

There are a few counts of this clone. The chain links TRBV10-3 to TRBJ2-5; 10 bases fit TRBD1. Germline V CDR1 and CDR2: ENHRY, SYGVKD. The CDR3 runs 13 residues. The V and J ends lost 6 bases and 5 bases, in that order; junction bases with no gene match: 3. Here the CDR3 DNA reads TGTGCCATCAGCGGACAGGGGGTCGAGACCCAGTACTTC. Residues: CAISGQGVETQYF.

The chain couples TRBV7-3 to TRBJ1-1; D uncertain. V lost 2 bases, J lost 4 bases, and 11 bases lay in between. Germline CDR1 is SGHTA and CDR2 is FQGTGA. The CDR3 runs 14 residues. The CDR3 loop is CASSLLGKATEAFF. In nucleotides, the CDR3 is TGTGCCAGCAGCTTACTAGGGAAGGCCACTGAAGCTTTCTTT.